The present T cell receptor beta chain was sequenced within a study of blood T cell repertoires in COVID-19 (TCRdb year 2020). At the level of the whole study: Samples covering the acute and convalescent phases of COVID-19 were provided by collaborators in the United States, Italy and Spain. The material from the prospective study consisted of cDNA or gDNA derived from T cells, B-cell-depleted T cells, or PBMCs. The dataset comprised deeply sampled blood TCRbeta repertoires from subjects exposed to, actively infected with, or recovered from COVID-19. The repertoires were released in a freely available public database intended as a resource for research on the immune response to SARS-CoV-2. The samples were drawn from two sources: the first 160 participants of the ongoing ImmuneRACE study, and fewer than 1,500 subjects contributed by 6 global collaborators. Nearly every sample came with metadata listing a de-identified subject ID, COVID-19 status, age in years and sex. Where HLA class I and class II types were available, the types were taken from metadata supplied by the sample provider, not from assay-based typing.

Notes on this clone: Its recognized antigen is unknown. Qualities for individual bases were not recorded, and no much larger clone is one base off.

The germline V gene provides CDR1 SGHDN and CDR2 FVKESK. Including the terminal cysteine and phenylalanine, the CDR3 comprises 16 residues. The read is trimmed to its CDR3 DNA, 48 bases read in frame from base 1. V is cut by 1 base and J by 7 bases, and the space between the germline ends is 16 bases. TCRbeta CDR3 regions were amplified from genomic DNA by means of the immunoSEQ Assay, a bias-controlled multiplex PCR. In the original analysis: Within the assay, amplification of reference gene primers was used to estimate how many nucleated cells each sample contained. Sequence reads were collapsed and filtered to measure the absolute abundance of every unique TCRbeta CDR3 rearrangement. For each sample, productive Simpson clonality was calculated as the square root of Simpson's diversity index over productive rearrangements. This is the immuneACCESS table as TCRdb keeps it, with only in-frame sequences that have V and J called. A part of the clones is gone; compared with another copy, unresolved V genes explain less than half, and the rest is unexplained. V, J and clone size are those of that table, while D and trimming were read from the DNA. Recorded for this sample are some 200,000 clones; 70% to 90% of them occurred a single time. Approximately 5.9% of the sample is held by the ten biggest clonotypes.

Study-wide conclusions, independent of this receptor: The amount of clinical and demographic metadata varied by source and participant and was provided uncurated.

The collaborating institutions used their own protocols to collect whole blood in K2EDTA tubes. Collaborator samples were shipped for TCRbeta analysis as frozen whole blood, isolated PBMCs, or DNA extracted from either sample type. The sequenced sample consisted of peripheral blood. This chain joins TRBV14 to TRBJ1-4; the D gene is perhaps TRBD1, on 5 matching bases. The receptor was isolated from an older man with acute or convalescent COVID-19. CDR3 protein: CASSQVFGAEGEKLFF. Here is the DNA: TGTGCCAGCAGCCAAGTTTTTGGGGCCGAAGGTGAAAAACTGTTTTTT.